This TCR beta chain originates from a study of shared clonotypes between healthy human individuals. Study observations and caveats: Estimated richness values were generally larger in naive subsets than in memory subsets. Few donors restricted represented genetic and exposure-history diversity.

The CDR3 is 15 amino acids. The V and J ends lost 4 bases and 9 bases, in that order; junction bases with no gene match: 11. The germline V gene encodes CDR1 SGHTA and CDR2 FQGTGA. Replicate PCRs from sorted subsets contained 200 ng DNA, which is some 32,000 T cell genomes. Profiling relied on immunoSEQ multiplex PCR, and the TCRdb table lists in-frame clones only, not all of them. The sample consists of some 1,100,000 clones, around 78% of them appearing once. Note on this clone: What it binds is unknown.

Partitioning of CD4+ cells yielded a CD45RA+ naive subset and a CD45RA-negative memory subset. This chain links TRBV7-3 with TRBJ2-1, with TRBD2 matching over 8 bases. The clonotype was recovered from a man between 18 and 29 years old in good health. Some clones in this sample may be carry-over from other donors' samples. What was sequenced was memory CD4+ T cells from PBMCs. The subset is: CD45RA-negative fraction. Written as DNA, the CDR3 is TGTGCCAGCAGCTCCCAAAAAAGCGGGAGTCGTGAGCAGTTCTTC. This codes for CASSSQKSGSREQFF.